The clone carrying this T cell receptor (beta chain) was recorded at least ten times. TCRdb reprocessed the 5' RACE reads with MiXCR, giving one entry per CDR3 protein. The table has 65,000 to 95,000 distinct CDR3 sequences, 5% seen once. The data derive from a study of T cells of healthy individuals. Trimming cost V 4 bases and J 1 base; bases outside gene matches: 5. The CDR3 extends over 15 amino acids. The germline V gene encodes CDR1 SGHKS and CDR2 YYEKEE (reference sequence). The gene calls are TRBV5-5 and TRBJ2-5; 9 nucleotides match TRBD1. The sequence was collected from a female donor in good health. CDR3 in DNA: TGTGCCAGCAGCCCGGGACAGGGATTCCAAGAGACCCAGTACTTC. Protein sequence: CASSPGQGFQETQYF.